Each of the 9 T cell receptor beta chains below was sequenced from the same sample in a study of blood T cell repertoires in COVID-19. Repertoires were generated with immunoSEQ multiplex PCR, while TCRdb's copy carries only in-frame clones and drops some. Altogether roughly 310,000 clones are present, roughly 90% being singletons, with the ten largest covering under 4.5%. The sample taken for sequencing was peripheral blood. These receptors originate from a woman aged 45-59 years with active or convalescent COVID-19.

V gene TRBV4-1 combines with J gene TRBJ1-2, with D uncertain. Germline CDR1 is MGHRA and CDR2 is YSYEKL. The CDR3 sequence is 13 residues long. Between the trimmed V and J ends, which lost 0 bases and 8 bases, there was a span of 10 bases. The CDR3 sequence is CASSQDRRAGYTF. The CDR3 region has the DNA TGCGCCAGCAGCCAAGACAGGCGGGCGGGCTACACCTTC.

This chain connects TRBV7-9 to TRBJ1-1; TRBD1 might be the D (5 bases). The CDR3 spans 14 residues. V was trimmed by 5 bases and J by 0 bases, leaving 10 bases between them. Germline V lookup: CDR1 SEHNR, CDR2 FQNEAQ (reference sequence). CDR3 residues: CASSPQGVNTEAFF. The CDR3 nucleotides are TGTGCCAGCAGCCCCCAGGGTGTGAACACTGAAGCTTTCTTT.

The chain couples TRBV15 to TRBJ2-1, with D possibly being TRBD2 (6 bases). The germline V gene encodes CDR1 LNHNV and CDR2 YYDKDF (reference sequence). The CDR3 runs to 14 residues. V shed 4 bases and J shed 8 bases, with 15 bases lying between them. The CDR3 bases are TGTGCCACCAGCACCTCCGGGAGTGGCGATGAGCAGTTCTTC. It encodes CATSTSGSGDEQFF.

The chain links TRBV18 to TRBJ2-2, with 15 nucleotides matching TRBD2. CDR1 and CDR2 from the germline V gene are KGHSH and LQKENI. This CDR3 is built from 18 residues. The trim removed 8 bases at V and 0 bases at J, leaving 7 bases unmatched. CDR3 loop: CASIRTSGGAANTGELFF. The CDR3 DNA is TGTGCCAGCATACGGACTAGCGGGGGGGCCGCGAACACCGGGGAGCTGTTTTTT.

A single count supports this clone. The chain has TRBV28 and TRBJ2-2, with a weak D call TRBD2 (7 bases). Germline loops: CDR1 MDHEN, CDR2 SYDVKM. V lost 4 bases, J lost 2 bases, and 17 bases lay in between. The CDR3 loop spans 17 amino acids. CDR3 protein: CASSSRTAGLNTGELFF. In nucleotides, the CDR3 is TGTGCCAGCAGTTCCAGGACAGCGGGACTCAACACCGGGGAGCTGTTTTTT.

This chain connects TRBV5-5 to TRBJ1-4, with unresolved D. V lost 0 bases, J lost 4 bases, and 10 bases lay in between. Per germline, CDR1 SGHKS and CDR2 YYEKEE (reference sequence). The CDR3 loop spans 15 amino acids. CDR3 region: CASSLGSSLNEKLFF. The CDR3 bases are TGTGCCAGCAGCTTGGGTAGCAGTCTTAATGAAAAACTGTTTTTT.

The rearrangement joins TRBV5-8 to TRBJ2-3; TRBD1 aligns across 10 bases. This CDR3 is 14 amino acids long. V dropped 2 bases and J dropped 8; count of bases not matched to a gene: 5. The germline V gene encodes CDR1 SGHTS and CDR2 YDEGEE. The CDR3 sequence is CASSFGTGVGTQYF. The CDR3, as DNA: TGTGCCAGCAGCTTCGGGACAGGGGTTGGTACGCAGTATTTT.

The chain uses TRBV9 and TRBJ1-1, with TRBD1 matching 9 bases. Losses at the gene ends were 0 bases for V and 4 bases for J; bases not matched to a gene: 10. Germline V gene data show CDR1 as SGDLS and CDR2 as YYNGEE. This CDR3 comprises 17 residues. CDR3 DNA sequence: TGTGCCAGCAGCGTAGAGGGGACAGGGCTGCGAGGCACTGAAGCTTTCTTT. Its protein product is CASSVEGTGLRGTEAFF.

This clone has just a few counts. The CDR3 is CASSYLTTATDTQYF. CDR3 DNA: TGTGCCAGCAGTTACTTAACGACAGCAACAGATACGCAGTATTTT. The chain carries TRBV6-5 and TRBJ2-3, with D possibly being TRBD1 (5 bases). Trimming removed 1 base from V and 3 bases from J, with 11 bases in between. The CDR3 length is 15 residues. CDR1 and CDR2 from the germline V gene are MNHEY and SVGAGI.